These 26 T cell receptor beta chains were sequenced from one sample in a study of CD8 T cells in Susac syndrome. After extraction with the RNeasy kit, 0.5 to 1 ug of the RNA was reverse transcribed using random hexamers. A single record per CDR3 protein comes from TCRdb applying MiXCR to the immunoSEQ multiplex PCR reads. The top ten clones hold around 0.15% of a sample with roughly 140,000 distinct CDR3 sequences, nearly 97% of them seen once. Specimen: CD8+ T cells from PBMCs. These receptors were taken from a human donor with multiple sclerosis.

This clonotype was seen once. V gene TRBV7-9 combines with J gene TRBJ1-1, with unresolved D. Trimming cost V 10 bases and J 1 base, with 7 bases left between them. The germline gives CDR1 SEHNR, CDR2 FQNEAQ (reference sequence). This CDR3 contains 11 residues. CDR3 residues: CATTRNTEAFF. The CDR3 nucleotides read TGTGCCACTACGAGGAACACTGAAGCTTTCTTT.

The chain joins TRBV11-3 to TRBJ2-5; D is unclear. The CDR3 spans 13 residues. V shed 5 bases and J shed 5 bases, with 12 bases lying between them. CDR1 is SGHNT, CDR2 YENEEA, per germline. The CDR3 DNA is TGTGCCAGCAGCCCGACGTTTGAGGAGACCCAGTACTTC. Translated, it gives CASSPTFEETQYF.

V gene TRBV4-1 combines with J gene TRBJ2-1, with 9 nucleotides matching TRBD1. V was pared by 4 bases and J by 8 bases, with 12 bases of the junction left unmatched. The CDR3 contains 16 residues. The germline CDR1 and CDR2 sequences are MGHRA and YSYEKL. Here the CDR3 reads CASSRVARTGEHEQFF. The CDR3, as DNA: TGCGCCAGCAGCCGAGTTGCCCGGACAGGGGAGCATGAGCAGTTCTTC.

V is TRBV3-1 and J is TRBJ2-7; D possibly corresponds to TRBD2 (6 bases). Germline CDR1 reads LGHDT; CDR2 reads YNNKEL (reference sequence). Between the trimmed V and J ends, which lost 4 bases and 6 bases, there was a span of 19 bases. This CDR3 contains 15 residues. CDR3 nucleotides: TGTGCCAGCAGCCCTTTATCCGTCGGGGGAAGCGAGCAGTACTTC. Residues: CASSPLSVGGSEQYF.

This clonotype occurred a few times. The chain joins TRBV6-5 to TRBJ2-3, with D possibly TRBD2 on 5 matching bases. The CDR3 runs 14 residues. The V gene's germline CDR1 is MNHEY and CDR2 SVGAGI. Deletions cut 2 bases from V and 2 bases from J, with 8 bases between. The CDR3 sequence is CASSYGGPTDTQYF. DNA for the CDR3: TGTGCCAGCAGTTACGGCGGGCCCACAGATACGCAGTATTTT.

V usage is TRBV7-9 and J usage is TRBJ2-1; D is possibly TRBD1 (6 bases). CDR1 is SEHNR, CDR2 FQNEAQ, per germline (reference sequence). This CDR3 is built from 10 residues. V shed 5 bases and J shed 14 bases, with 10 bases lying between them. DNA for the CDR3: TGTGCCAGCAGCCAGGGGATGGAGTTCTTC. This gives the protein CASSQGMEFF.

V usage is TRBV11-1 and J usage is TRBJ2-1; D uncertain. The CDR3 loop spans 16 amino acids. The ends were cut back, 5 bases at V and 3 bases at J, with 17 bases in the middle. The germline CDR1 and CDR2 sequences are SGHAT and FQDESV (reference sequence). The CDR3 region is CASSPEGPNGYNEQFF. DNA for the CDR3: TGTGCCAGCAGCCCCGAAGGCCCTAACGGCTACAATGAGCAGTTCTTC.

CDR3 loop: CASGSGYGYTF. In nucleotides, the CDR3 is TGTGCTAGTGGTTCCGGCTATGGCTACACCTTC. This sequence joins TRBV12-5 and TRBJ1-2; D is unclear. This CDR3 has 11 amino acids. The germline V and J ends were trimmed by 4 bases and 4 bases, with 4 bases remaining between them. Germline CDR1 LGHNT, CDR2 FRNRAP. The entire variable domain, with the rest obtained from reference TRBV12-5 and TRBJ1-2, is as follows: DARVTQTPRHKVTEMGQEVTMRCQPILGHNTVFWYRQTMMQGLELLAYFRNRAPLDDSGMPKDRFSAEMPDATLATLKIQPSEPRDSAVYFCASGSGYGYTFGSGTRLTVV.

V usage is TRBV4-1 and J usage is TRBJ2-2, with D possibly being TRBD1 or TRBD2 (5 bases each). CDR1 is MGHRA and CDR2 is YSYEKL in the germline V gene. V dropped 2 bases and J dropped 1 base, with 20 bases sitting between them. There are 19 residues in the CDR3. Here the CDR3 DNA reads TGCGCCAGCAGCCAACCCTTCACGGGACGCCTCGAGAACACCGGGGAGCTGTTTTTT. Its translation: CASSQPFTGRLENTGELFF.

The chain recombines TRBV29-1 with TRBJ1-1; a possible D gene is TRBD1 (5 bases). Trimming stripped 4 bases from V and 3 bases from J, with 18 bases between. Per the germline V gene, CDR1 is SQVTM and CDR2 is ANQGSEA. This CDR3 spans 15 amino acids. CDR3 sequence (DNA): TGCAGCGTTGCTGGGACTTCGGGAGTGTACACTGAAGCTTTCTTT. It codes for CSVAGTSGVYTEAFF. Looking up the rest from reference TRBV29-1 and TRBJ1-1 gives the full variable domain: SAVISQKPSRDICQRGTSLTIQCQVDSQVTMMFWYRQQPGQSLTLIATANQGSEATYESGFVIDKFPISRPNLTFSTLTVSNMSPEDSSIYLCSVAGTSGVYTEAFFGQGTRLTVV.

This chain links TRBV9 with TRBJ2-3, with D possibly being TRBD2 (5 bases). Per the germline V gene, CDR1 is SGDLS and CDR2 is YYNGEE. Between the trimmed V and J ends, which lost 2 bases and 5 bases, there was a span of 6 bases. This CDR3 region has 12 residues. CDR3 nucleotides: TGTGCCAGCAGCGTCGAGGGAGATACGCAGTATTTT. Translating it yields CASSVEGDTQYF.

This clonotype was found once. CDR3 DNA sequence: TGTGCCTGTTCGTTAGCTGGGGCCAACGTCCTGACTTTC. Protein: CACSLAGANVLTF. The rearrangement joins TRBV30 to TRBJ2-6, with D hard to call. V was cut by 6 bases and J by 2 bases, with 8 bases left in between. Germline V gene lookup returns CDR1 GTSNPN and CDR2 SVGIG (reference sequence). There are 13 residues in the CDR3.

The chain recombines TRBV13 with TRBJ1-2; no reliable D call. CDR1 PRHDT and CDR2 FYEKMQ come from the germline V gene (reference sequence). This CDR3 has 13 residues. The V end lost 3 bases, the J end lost 7 bases, and 12 bases lay between the germline ends. CDR3 nucleotides: TGTGCCAGCAGCTTGGGGAAGGGCTTTGGCTACACCTTC. It is translated as CASSLGKGFGYTF.

This clonotype was detected a few times. V and J are TRBV29-1 and TRBJ1-2, with a tentative D call TRBD1 (5 bases). In germline, CDR1 is SQVTM, CDR2 ANQGSEA. The CDR3 is 13 amino acids. The V and J ends lost 3 bases and 1 base respectively, with 9 bases between them. CDR3 in amino acids: CSVEVGLNYGYTF. The CDR3 nucleotides are TGCAGCGTTGAGGTGGGGCTTAACTATGGCTACACCTTC.

The rearrangement links TRBV12-3 or TRBV12-4 to TRBJ1-4; a possible D gene is TRBD1 (6 bases). Trimming left V 8 bases short and J 8 bases short, with 18 bases between. This CDR3 is built from 14 residues. The CDR3 region is CASRLGGAGEKLFF. The CDR3 DNA reads as TGTGCCAGCCGCCTTGGGGGGGCAGGGGAAAAACTGTTTTTT.

The chain combines TRBV13 with TRBJ1-2, with a possible D match to TRBD1 (5 bases). The germline V and J ends were trimmed by 5 bases and 2 bases, with 12 bases remaining between them. CDR3 length: 14 amino acids. Germline assignment: CDR1 PRHDT and CDR2 FYEKMQ (reference sequence). Here the CDR3 DNA reads TGTGCCAGCAGCCCAGGACAAACCAACTATGGCTACACCTTC. Translation: CASSPGQTNYGYTF.

The genes are TRBV7-9 and TRBJ2-7, with D perhaps TRBD1 (5 bases). From germline, CDR1 is SEHNR and CDR2 FQNEAQ (reference sequence). There are 14 residues in the CDR3. Trimming took 6 bases from V and 3 from J, leaving 15 bases between them. The CDR3: CASSPGRSGYEQYF. For the CDR3, the DNA is TGTGCCAGCAGTCCAGGGCGGTCCGGCTACGAGCAGTACTTC.

The chain combines TRBV28 with TRBJ2-4, with TRBD1 as a possible D gene (5 bases). V was clipped by 5 bases and J by 5 bases, with 13 bases between them. The germline CDR1 and CDR2 sequences are MDHEN and SYDVKM. CDR3 size: 14 residues. The CDR3 region is CASSPAGKQNIQYF. CDR3 nucleotide sequence: TGTGCCAGCAGTCCTGCAGGGAAGCAAAACATTCAGTACTTC.

This chain joins TRBV3-1 and TRBJ1-1, with TRBD1 matching over 7 bases. The CDR3 loop spans 13 amino acids. V lost 1 base and J lost 8; bases outside the gene matches: 4. Germline-derived CDR1 and CDR2 are LGHDT and YNNKEL (reference sequence). DNA for the CDR3: TGTGCCAGCAGCCAAGGGGGGGGACAGGAAGCTTTCTTT. It translates to CASSQGGGQEAFF.

J is TRBJ2-5 and V is TRBV12-3 or TRBV12-4; the D gene is possibly TRBD2 (6 bases). The CDR3 sequence is 14 residues long. V lost 3 bases and J lost 4, with 12 bases in between. Here the CDR3 reads CASSLWTTGETQYF. The CDR3 DNA follows: TGTGCCAGCAGTTTGTGGACTACGGGAGAGACCCAGTACTTC.

The chain recombines TRBV20-1 with TRBJ2-3, with 12 bases matching TRBD2. This CDR3 spans 17 amino acids. V dropped 3 bases and J dropped 2; count of bases not matched to a gene: 9. Germline lookup yields CDR1 DFQATT and CDR2 SNEGSKA (reference sequence). The CDR3 region is CSARDGLAGRHTDTQYF. CDR3 DNA sequence: TGCAGTGCTAGGGATGGACTAGCGGGGCGTCACACAGATACGCAGTATTTT.

V is TRBV27 and J is TRBJ1-5, with D maybe TRBD1 (5 bases). Trimming took 6 bases from V and 3 from J, leaving 18 bases between them. The CDR3 runs to 16 residues. CDR1 and CDR2 (germline): MNHEY, SMNVEV (reference sequence). The CDR3 bases are TGTGCCAGCAGGATGACAGCTCAAGCACCCAATCAGCCCCAGCATTTT. This translates into CASRMTAQAPNQPQHF.

The chain carries TRBV7-2 and TRBJ1-5, with D possibly TRBD1 on 5 matching bases. V was pared by 2 bases and J by 4 bases, with 9 bases between. Germline V gene sequence: CDR1 SGHTA, CDR2 FQGNSA. The CDR3 length is 14 residues. The CDR3, as DNA: TGTGCCAGCAGCTTAACGGCAGGGAATCAGCCCCAGCATTTT. Its protein product is CASSLTAGNQPQHF. Variable domain in full (rest from reference TRBV7-2 and TRBJ1-5): GAGVSQSPSNKVTEKGKDVELRCDPISGHTALYWYRQSLGQGLEFLIYFQGNSAPDKSGLPSDRFSAERTGGSVSTLTIQRTQQEDSAVYLCASSLTAGNQPQHFGDGTRLSIL.

The rearrangement links TRBV9 to TRBJ2-1; 11 bases are a match to TRBD2. CDR3 size: 18 residues. Germline assignment: CDR1 SGDLS and CDR2 YYNGEE. V was pared by 4 bases and J by 0 bases, with 9 bases of the junction left unmatched. CDR3 sequence: CASSPRLAGLSSYNEQFF. The CDR3 DNA reads as TGTGCCAGCAGCCCCCGACTAGCGGGACTAAGCTCCTACAATGAGCAGTTCTTC.

This clonotype came up once. The CDR3 bases are TGTGCCAGCAGCGCTGAAGGGACAACGAATCAGCCCCAGCATTTT. It translates to CASSAEGTTNQPQHF. The genes are TRBV9 and TRBJ1-5, with a possible D match to TRBD1 (6 bases). The germline V and J ends were trimmed by 3 bases and 4 bases, with 14 bases remaining between them. From germline, CDR1 is SGDLS and CDR2 YYNGEE. The CDR3 is 15 amino acids.

J is TRBJ2-1 and V is TRBV13; either TRBD1 or TRBD2 may supply D (5 bases each). The germline V gene encodes CDR1 PRHDT and CDR2 FYEKMQ (reference sequence). V shed 5 bases and J shed 7 bases, with 18 bases lying between them. This CDR3 is built from 15 residues. CDR3 amino acids: CASSRPGPSENEQFF. In nucleotides, the CDR3 is TGTGCCAGCAGCCGCCCGGGGCCGTCGGAAAATGAGCAGTTCTTC. Based on the CDR3 plus reference TRBV13 and TRBJ2-1, the full variable domain is AAGVIQSPRHLIKEKRETATLKCYPIPRHDTVYWYQQGPGQDPQFLISFYEKMQSDKGSIPDRFSAQQFSDYHSELNMSSLELGDSALYFCASSRPGPSENEQFFGPGTRLTVL.